This TCR beta chain comes out of a study of T cells after yellow fever vaccination. General study findings and limits: Most primary-vaccination clones reappeared after the booster (about 95% CD4, 75% to 90% CD8). Some clonotypes were seen in both the CD4 and the CD8 compartments. These made up a small share and likely arose from convergent recombination.

5'RACE template switching added a universal primer site and UMIs to TCR cDNA. TCRdb redid the calling of the 5' RACE reads with MiXCR, one entry per CDR3 protein. The data hold more than 300,000 distinct CDR3 sequences, with roughly 10% observed a single time. Germline CDR1 MDHEN, CDR2 SYDVKM. Trimming at V came to 11 bases and at J to 7 bases, leaving 3 bases not matched to a gene. The CDR3 is made up of 11 amino acids. This clonotype was detected a few times. Antigen unknown. The TCR originated in a man between 18 and 29 years old who received the YFV17D yellow fever vaccine. This specimen consisted of CD4+ T cells sorted from PBMCs, obtained 45 days after the yellow fever booster vaccination. V is TRBV28 and J is TRBJ1-4, with TRBD1 matching 8 bases. The CDR3 protein is CAGQGGEKLFF. Here the CDR3 DNA reads TGTGCCGGACAGGGAGGTGAAAAACTGTTTTTT.